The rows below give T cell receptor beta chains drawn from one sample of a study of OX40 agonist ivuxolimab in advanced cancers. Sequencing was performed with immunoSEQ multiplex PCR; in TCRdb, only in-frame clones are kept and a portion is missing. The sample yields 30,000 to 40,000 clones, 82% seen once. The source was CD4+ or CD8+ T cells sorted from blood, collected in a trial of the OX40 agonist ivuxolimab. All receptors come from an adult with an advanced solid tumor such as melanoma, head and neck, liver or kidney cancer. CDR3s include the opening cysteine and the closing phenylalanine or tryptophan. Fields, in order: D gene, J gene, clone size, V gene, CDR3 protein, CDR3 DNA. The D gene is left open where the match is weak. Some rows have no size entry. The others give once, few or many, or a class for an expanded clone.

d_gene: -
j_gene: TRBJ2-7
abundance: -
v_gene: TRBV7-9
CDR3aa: CASSSTTGIYEQYF
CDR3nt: TGTGCCAGCAGCTCCACCACAGGGATTTACGAGCAGTACTTC

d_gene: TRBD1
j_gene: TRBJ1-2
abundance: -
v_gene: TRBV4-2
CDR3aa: CASSITLRTGNTNYGYTF
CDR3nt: TGTGCCAGCAGCATTACTTTACGGACAGGCAACACTAACTATGGCTACACCTTC

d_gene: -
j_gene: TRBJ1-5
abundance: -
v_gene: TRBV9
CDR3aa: CASSTRQISGVQPQHF
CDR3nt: TGTGCCAGCAGCACGCGACAGATCTCGGGGGTTCAGCCCCAGCATTTT

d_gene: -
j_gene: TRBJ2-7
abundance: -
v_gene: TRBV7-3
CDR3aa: CASSLEYGYEQYF
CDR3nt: TGTGCCAGCAGCTTAGAATACGGCTACGAGCAGTACTTC

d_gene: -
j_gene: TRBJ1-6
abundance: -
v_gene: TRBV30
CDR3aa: CAWRGRGNSPLHF
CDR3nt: TGTGCCTGGAGGGGCAGGGGAAATTCACCCCTCCACTTT

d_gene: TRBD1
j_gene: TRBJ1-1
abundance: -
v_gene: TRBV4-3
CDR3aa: CASSLRDRTNTEAFF
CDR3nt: TGCGCCAGCAGCCTTCGGGACAGGACGAACACTGAAGCTTTCTTT

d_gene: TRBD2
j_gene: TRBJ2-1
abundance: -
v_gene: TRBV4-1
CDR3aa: CASSRTSGQPGNEQFF
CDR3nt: TGCGCCAGCAGCCGAACTAGCGGGCAACCAGGCAATGAGCAGTTCTTC

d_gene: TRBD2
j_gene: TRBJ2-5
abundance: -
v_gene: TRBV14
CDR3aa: CASSPLALETQYF
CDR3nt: TGTGCCAGCAGCCCACTAGCGTTGGAGACCCAGTACTTC

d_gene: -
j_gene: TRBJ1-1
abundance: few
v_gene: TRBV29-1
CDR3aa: CSSLYGMNTEAFF
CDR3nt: TGCAGCTCTTTATACGGCATGAACACTGAAGCTTTCTTT

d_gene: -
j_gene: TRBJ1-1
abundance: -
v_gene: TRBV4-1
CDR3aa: CASSQDTTRRRAFF
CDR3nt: TGCGCCAGCAGCCAAGATACGACACGTCGGCGGGCTTTCTTT